This T cell receptor (beta chain) is drawn from a study of graft-versus-host responses after intestinal transplantation. With regard to this clone: The antigen remains unidentified.

Trimming took off 0 bases at V and 3 bases at J, with 13 bases between the two ends. CDR1 MGHRA and CDR2 YSYEKL come from the germline V gene. This CDR3 has 16 amino acids. The table came from immunoSEQ multiplex PCR; TCRdb's copy has only in-frame clones and leaves some out. In the table there are more than 25,000 clones, 82% of which are singletons. The V gene is TRBV4-1, the J gene TRBJ2-3; weak D call: TRBD1 (6 bases). The source of this sequence is a human donor who received an intestinal transplant. The sequencing used unstimulated CD4+ T cells sorted from spleen or lymph node cells, collected before intestinal transplant. CDR3 amino acids: CASSQDQGLGTDTQYF. The CDR3 nucleotides read TGCGCCAGCAGCCAAGATCAGGGGCTGGGAACAGATACGCAGTATTTT.